Presented here are 18 T cell receptor beta chains from one specimen sequenced in a study of T cells in Graves' hyperthyroidism and ophthalmopathy. RNA transcripts provided the source from which TCR beta CDR3 regions were amplified. Researchers ran a first-round RT-PCR on the TCR CDR3 using the HTBI primer set. In TCRdb, the multiplex PCR reads were re-called with MiXCR into one record per CDR3 protein. The sample records hundreds of thousands of distinct CDR3 sequences, over 12% being singletons. Sequencing input: blood. These receptor sequences come from a middle-aged man with Graves' ophthalmopathy.

The sample holds many counts of this clonotype. This sequence joins TRBV11-1 and TRBJ2-2; perhaps TRBD2 as D (5 bases). CDR3 length: 14 amino acids. Deletions cut 7 bases from V and 1 base from J, with 10 bases between. CDR1 and CDR2 from the germline V gene are SGHAT and FQDESV (reference sequence). Written as DNA, the CDR3 is TGTGCCAGCACCGAACGGGAGAACACCGGGGAGCTGTTTTTT. Translated, it gives CASTERENTGELFF.

This chain uses TRBV4-1 with TRBJ2-2, with 11 nucleotides matching TRBD2. J gave up 4 bases and V 0 bases, and 7 bases lay outside the gene matches. Germline V gives CDR1 MGHRA, CDR2 YSYEKL. This CDR3 spans 18 amino acids. The CDR3 loop is CASSQDEWLAGGTGELFF. In DNA, the CDR3 is TGCGCCAGCAGCCAAGATGAGTGGCTAGCGGGAGGCACCGGGGAGCTGTTTTTT.

Ten or more counts support this clonotype. An end of the junction does not agree with germline; a read error may underlie this. V and J are TRBV20-1 and TRBJ2-7, with 10 bases fitting TRBD2. Per germline, CDR1 DFQATT and CDR2 SNEGSKA (reference sequence). The CDR3 is 13 amino acids. The CDR3, as DNA: TGCAGTACTAGGCTAGCGGGAGACTACGAGCAGTACTTC. Translation gives CSTRLAGDYEQYF.

The chain combines TRBV6-1 with TRBJ2-7; 9 bases map to TRBD2. Germline lookup yields CDR1 MNHNS and CDR2 SASEGT. J lost 2 bases, V lost 4 bases, and 6 bases had no gene match. CDR3 size: 15 residues. The CDR3 bases are TGTGCCAGCAGTGGAGACCGACTAGCGGCCTACGAGCAGTACTTC. It translates to CASSGDRLAAYEQYF.

Turning to this clonotype: A much more abundant neighbour one base away suggests this may be a read error. The chain carries TRBV20-1 and TRBJ2-4; TRBD2 matches at 7 bases. V was clipped by 5 bases and J by 7 bases; unmatched bases: 11. The CDR3 length is 14 residues. The germline gives CDR1 DFQATT, CDR2 SNEGSKA (reference sequence). The CDR3 reads CSAGPPGGGNIQYF. Here the CDR3 DNA reads TGCAGTGCTGGACCCCCTGGGGGAGGGAACATTCAGTACTTC.

This clonotype was recorded at least ten times. This chain uses TRBV5-1 with TRBJ2-2; the D gene is possibly TRBD2 (6 bases). The ends were cut back, 5 bases at V and 7 bases at J, with 12 bases in the middle. Germline CDR1 SGHRS, CDR2 YFSETQ. This CDR3 is 13 amino acids long. The CDR3 reads CASRAREDGELFF. For the CDR3, the DNA is TGCGCCAGCAGGGCCAGGGAGGACGGGGAGCTGTTTTTT.

This clonotype was recorded many times. The rearrangement links TRBV6-1 to TRBJ2-7, with D possibly matching TRBD1 (5 bases). The CDR3 spans 11 residues. V lost 6 bases to trimming and J lost 8 bases, with 11 bases between them. The germline gives CDR1 MNHNS, CDR2 SASEGT. The CDR3 nucleotides are TGTGCCAGCAGCTGGACAAGGAAGCAGTACTTC. Translated: CASSWTRKQYF.

J is TRBJ2-1 and V is TRBV7-9, with TRBD2 matching over 11 bases. Germline lookup yields CDR1 SEHNR and CDR2 FQNEAQ (reference sequence). This CDR3 contains 16 residues. Unmatched junction bases numbered 7, after V lost 5 bases and J lost 4 bases. The chain's CDR3 is CASSNVSGRGYNEQFF. The CDR3 nucleotides are TGTGCCAGCAGCAACGTTAGCGGGAGGGGGTACAATGAGCAGTTCTTC.

This clonotype was found many times. The gene calls are TRBV6-1 and TRBJ2-1; 8 positions agree with TRBD2. The length of the CDR3 is 15 residues. Per germline, CDR1 MNHNS and CDR2 SASEGT. Germline trimming cut 8 bases from V and 2 bases from J; bases unmatched to any gene: 8. CDR3 bases: TGTGCCAGCCGTCCGGCGGGAGGTACCTACAATGAGCAGTTCTTC. Protein product: CASRPAGGTYNEQFF.

The rearrangement links TRBV6-4 to TRBJ2-1; no definite D call. Per germline, CDR1 MRHNA and CDR2 SNTAGT. The CDR3 is 13 residues long. The V gene lost 5 bases and the J gene lost 7 bases, with 12 bases spanning the gap. The CDR3: CASSLGFENEQFF. DNA for the CDR3: TGTGCCAGCAGTTTGGGCTTCGAAAATGAGCAGTTCTTC.

This clonotype appeared a few times. The chain links TRBV29-1 to TRBJ2-1; no reliable D call. Germline CDR1 SQVTM, CDR2 ANQGSEA. V lost 4 bases and J lost 7, with 11 bases in between. This CDR3 is 12 amino acids long. The CDR3 region has the DNA TGCAGCGTTGGGGTGGCTAATAATGAGCAGTTCTTC. Translation gives CSVGVANNEQFF.

This clonotype has just one count. It may be a read error: a sequence one base away is much more abundant. The chain couples TRBV27 to TRBJ2-4; TRBD1 matches 7 bases. The J call may be wrong; the DNA end is better matched by TRBJ2-1. The CDR3 is made up of 15 amino acids. Germline assignment: CDR1 MNHEY and CDR2 SMNVEV (reference sequence). CDR3 DNA: TGTGCCAGCGGACGAGGGGGCTCAGCCAAAAACATTCAGTTCTTC. It yields the protein CASGRGGSAKNIQFF.

This clonotype was picked up many times. The chain combines TRBV9 with TRBJ2-1; TRBD2 is a possible D gene (7 bases). The germline V gene encodes CDR1 SGDLS and CDR2 YYNGEE. Trimming left V 0 bases short and J 8 bases short, with 12 bases between. The CDR3 consists of 14 residues. CDR3 amino acids: CASSVDGGRDEQFF. CDR3 DNA: TGTGCCAGCAGCGTAGACGGGGGGCGGGATGAGCAGTTCTTC.

This clonotype came up many times. The genes are TRBV30 and TRBJ2-7; unclear D gene. Deletions cut 0 bases from V and 6 bases from J, with 9 bases between. CDR1 GTSNPN and CDR2 SVGIG come from the germline V gene (reference sequence). The CDR3 has 12 amino acids. Written as DNA, the CDR3 is TGTGCCTGGAGTGTAAGTTTCAGCGAGCAGTACTTC. As protein: CAWSVSFSEQYF.

The rearrangement uses TRBV4-2 and TRBJ2-3; D perhaps matches TRBD2 (5 bases). The V and J ends lost 4 bases and 7 bases respectively, with 18 bases between them. This CDR3 is 15 amino acids long. Germline V gene data show CDR1 as LGHNA and CDR2 as YNFKEQ. CDR3 protein: CASSPLEGSWYTQYF. CDR3 nucleotides: TGTGCCAGCAGCCCATTAGAGGGTAGTTGGTATACGCAGTATTTT.

This clonotype came up a few times. This rearrangement joins TRBV19 to TRBJ1-4, with 8 bases lining up with TRBD1. There are 12 residues in the CDR3. J gave up 6 bases and V 9 bases, and 3 bases lay outside the gene matches. Germline V gene lookup returns CDR1 LNHDA and CDR2 SQIVND (reference sequence). The CDR3 DNA sequence: TGTGCCAGCAGGGGGCCGGATGAAAAACTGTTTTTT. This gives the protein CASRGPDEKLFF.

The sample holds many counts of this clonotype. The chain recombines TRBV7-6 with TRBJ2-1; 9 bases align to TRBD2. Looked up from germline, CDR1 is SGHVS and CDR2 is FNYEAQ. The CDR3 has 15 residues. J gave up 3 bases and V 4 bases, and 4 bases lay outside the gene matches. CDR3 loop: CASSSKAGGYNEQFF. The CDR3 DNA is TGTGCCAGCAGCTCCAAAGCGGGAGGCTACAATGAGCAGTTCTTC.

The table lists this clonotype with many counts. The V gene is TRBV28, the J gene TRBJ1-1, with 7 bases fitting TRBD1. Trimming at V came to 6 bases and at J to 2 bases, leaving 6 bases not matched to a gene. The germline gives CDR1 MDHEN, CDR2 SYDVKM. The CDR3 runs to 14 residues. For the CDR3, the DNA is TGTGCCAGCAGAAGGGACAGTACAAACACTGAAGCTTTCTTT. This encodes CASRRDSTNTEAFF.